This TCR beta chain is drawn from a study of blood T cell repertoires in COVID-19 (TCRdb year 2020). Background on the whole study: Samples covering the acute and convalescent phases of COVID-19 were provided by collaborators in the United States, Italy and Spain. The material from the prospective study consisted of cDNA or gDNA derived from T cells, B-cell-depleted T cells, or PBMCs. Deeply sampled blood TCRbeta repertoires from subjects exposed to, actively infected with, or recovered from COVID-19 were included in the dataset. A freely available public database, intended as a resource for researchers studying the immune response to SARS-CoV-2, is where the repertoires were released. The samples were drawn from the first 160 participants of the ongoing ImmuneRACE study and from 1,254 subjects provided by 6 global collaborators. A de-identified subject ID, COVID-19 status, age in years and sex were almost always included in the sample metadata. Where available, HLA class I and class II types were taken from metadata supplied by the sample provider and were not determined by assay-based typing.

Collaborating institutions collected whole blood in K2EDTA tubes following their own protocols. Collaborator samples were shipped for TCRbeta analysis as frozen whole blood, isolated PBMCs, or DNA extracted from either sample type. The germline V gene gives CDR1 as SGHDN and CDR2 as FVKESK. V lost 1 base and J lost 2 bases; the stretch between them is 11 bases long. The CDR3 numbers 16 residues from cysteine through phenylalanine. This entry keeps only the CDR3 DNA: 48 bases, framed from base 1. Beyond this particular receptor, the publication reports: The quantity of clinical and demographic metadata differed by source and by participant and was supplied without curation.

The immunoSEQ Assay, a bias-controlled multiplex PCR, was used to amplify TCRbeta CDR3 regions from genomic DNA. Regarding the original processing steps: Nucleated cell counts per sample were estimated from amplification of reference gene primers within the assay. To quantify the absolute abundance of each unique TCRbeta CDR3 rearrangement, sequence reads were collapsed and filtered. For each sample, productive Simpson clonality was calculated by taking the square root of Simpson's diversity index across productive rearrangements. Drawn from immuneACCESS, this table holds only the in-frame rearrangements with V and J called that TCRdb kept. Clones are partly lost; checked studies trace under half to an unresolved V gene and leave the rest unexplained. The DNA was the basis for D and trimming; V, J and clone size are from that table. The sample table holds approximately 210,000 clones, of which about four fifths were seen once. Less than 3.5% of the sample is taken by the ten largest.

With regard to this clone: Its antigen target is currently unknown. No per-base quality is available; no much larger clone lies one base away.

The chain is made from TRBV14 and TRBJ2-2, with TRBD1 as a weak D call on 5 bases. The clonotype comes from a man aged 45-65 years with active or convalescent COVID-19. The specimen sequenced was peripheral blood. The bases are TGTGCCAGCAGCCAAGTTAGGGGTCGTAACACCGGGGAGCTGTTTTTT. It encodes CASSQVRGRNTGELFF.